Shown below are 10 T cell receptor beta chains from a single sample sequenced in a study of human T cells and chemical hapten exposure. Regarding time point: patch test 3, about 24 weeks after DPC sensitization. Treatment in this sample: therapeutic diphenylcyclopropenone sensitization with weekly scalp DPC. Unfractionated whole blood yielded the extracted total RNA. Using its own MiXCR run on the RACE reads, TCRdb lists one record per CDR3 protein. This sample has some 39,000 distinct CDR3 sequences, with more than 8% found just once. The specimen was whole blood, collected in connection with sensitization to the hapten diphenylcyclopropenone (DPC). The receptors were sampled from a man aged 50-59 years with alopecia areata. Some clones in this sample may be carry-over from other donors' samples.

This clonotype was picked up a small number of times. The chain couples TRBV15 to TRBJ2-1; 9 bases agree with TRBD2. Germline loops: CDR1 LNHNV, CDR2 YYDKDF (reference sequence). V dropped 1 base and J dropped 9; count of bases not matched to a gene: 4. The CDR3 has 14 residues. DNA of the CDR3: TGTGCCACCAGCAGAGTAGCGGGAGTAGGTGAGCAGTTCTTC. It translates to CATSRVAGVGEQFF.

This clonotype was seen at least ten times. CDR3 residues: CASSQDSSYEKLFF. The CDR3, as DNA: TGCGCCAGCAGCCAGGACAGCTCCTATGAAAAACTGTTTTTT. The chain employs TRBV5-1 and TRBJ1-4; the D gene is possibly TRBD1 (6 bases). CDR1 is SGHRS and CDR2 is YFSETQ in the germline V gene. Trimming stripped 4 bases from V and 6 bases from J, with 13 bases between. The CDR3 is 14 amino acids. Looking up the rest from reference TRBV5-1 and TRBJ1-4 gives the full variable domain: KAGVTQTPRYLIKTRGQQVTLSCSPISGHRSVSWYQQTPGQGLQFLFEYFSETQRNKGNFPGRFSGRQFSNSRSEMNVSTLELGDSALYLCASSQDSSYEKLFFGSGTQLSVL.

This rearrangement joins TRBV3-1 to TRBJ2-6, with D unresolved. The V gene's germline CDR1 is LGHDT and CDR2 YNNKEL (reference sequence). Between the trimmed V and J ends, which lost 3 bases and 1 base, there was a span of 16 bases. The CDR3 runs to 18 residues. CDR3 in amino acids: CASSQFFFVGSGANVLTF. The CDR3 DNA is TGTGCCAGCAGCCAGTTTTTCTTTGTCGGATCTGGGGCCAACGTCCTGACTTTC.

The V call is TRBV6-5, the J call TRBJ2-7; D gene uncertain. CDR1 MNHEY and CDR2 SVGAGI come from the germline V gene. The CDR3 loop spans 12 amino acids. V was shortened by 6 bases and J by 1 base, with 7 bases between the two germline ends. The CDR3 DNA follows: TGTGCCAGCAGCACGGTTTCCTACGAGCAGTACTTC. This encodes CASSTVSYEQYF.

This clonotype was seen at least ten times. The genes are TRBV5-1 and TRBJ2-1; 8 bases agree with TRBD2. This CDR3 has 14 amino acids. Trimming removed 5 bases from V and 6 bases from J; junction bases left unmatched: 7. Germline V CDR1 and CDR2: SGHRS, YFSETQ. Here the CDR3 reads CASSRERESNEQFF. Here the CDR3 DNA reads TGCGCCAGCAGTAGAGAGCGGGAGTCCAATGAGCAGTTCTTC.

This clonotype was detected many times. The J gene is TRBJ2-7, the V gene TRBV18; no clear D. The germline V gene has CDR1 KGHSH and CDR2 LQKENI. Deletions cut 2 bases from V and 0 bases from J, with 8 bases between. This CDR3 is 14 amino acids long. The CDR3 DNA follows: TGTGCCAGCTCACCAGGAGTTAGCTCCTACGAGCAGTACTTC. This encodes CASSPGVSSYEQYF.

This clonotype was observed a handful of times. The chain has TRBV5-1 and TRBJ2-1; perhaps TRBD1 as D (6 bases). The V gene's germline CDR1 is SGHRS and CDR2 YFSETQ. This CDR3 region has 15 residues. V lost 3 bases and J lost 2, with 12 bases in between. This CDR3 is CASSWRAGAYNEQFF. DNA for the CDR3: TGCGCCAGCAGCTGGCGGGCAGGGGCCTACAATGAGCAGTTCTTC.

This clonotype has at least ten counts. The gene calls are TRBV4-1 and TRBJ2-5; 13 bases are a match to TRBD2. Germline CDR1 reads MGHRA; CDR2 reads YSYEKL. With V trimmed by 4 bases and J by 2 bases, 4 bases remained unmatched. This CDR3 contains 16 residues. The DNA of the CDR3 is TGCGCCAGCAGCCTACGACTAGCGGGAGGTCAAGAGACCCAGTACTTC. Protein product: CASSLRLAGGQETQYF.

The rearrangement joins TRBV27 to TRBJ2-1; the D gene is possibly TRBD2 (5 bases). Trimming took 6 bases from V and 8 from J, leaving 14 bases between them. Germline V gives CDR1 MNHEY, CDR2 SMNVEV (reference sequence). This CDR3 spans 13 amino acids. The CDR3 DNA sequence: TGTGCCAGCAGCTTTACCCTAGCCCATGAGCAGTTCTTC. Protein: CASSFTLAHEQFF.

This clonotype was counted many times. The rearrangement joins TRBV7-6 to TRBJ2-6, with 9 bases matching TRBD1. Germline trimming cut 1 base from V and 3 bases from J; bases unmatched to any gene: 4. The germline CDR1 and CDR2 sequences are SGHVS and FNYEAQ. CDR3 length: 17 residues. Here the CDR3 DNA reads TGTGCCAGCAGCTTAGTTACAGGGGGCGTTGGGGCCAACGTCCTGACTTTC. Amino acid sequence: CASSLVTGGVGANVLTF.